The 4 T cell receptor beta chains listed next were all sequenced from one sample in a study of T cells in Graves' hyperthyroidism and ophthalmopathy. Using RNA transcripts as the source, TCR beta CDR3 regions were amplified. An initial round of RT-PCR targeting the TCR CDR3 relied on the HTBI primer set. TCRdb redid the calling of the multiplex PCR reads with MiXCR, one entry per CDR3 protein. The data contain approximately 590,000 distinct CDR3 sequences, about 15% of them singletons. The sequenced sample was blood. The receptors shown here come from a young woman with Graves' hyperthyroidism.

This clonotype occurred many times. The chain recombines TRBV7-2 with TRBJ2-1, with TRBD2 identical over 7 bases. V dropped 6 bases and J dropped 8; count of bases not matched to a gene: 7. There are 13 residues in the CDR3. Germline loops: CDR1 SGHTA, CDR2 FQGNSA. The CDR3 DNA reads TGTGCCAGCAGTTCCCGGACTAGGTATGAGCAGTTCTTC. Translation: CASSSRTRYEQFF.

This clonotype was counted between two and nine times. V is TRBV28 and J is TRBJ1-4; 7 bases line up with TRBD1. CDR1 MDHEN and CDR2 SYDVKM come from the germline V gene. The CDR3 extends over 14 amino acids. V trimming: 6 bases; J trimming: 7 bases; junction bases outside the gene matches: 8. This CDR3 reads CASRVPGQSEKLFF. The CDR3 DNA follows: TGTGCCAGCAGGGTACCGGGACAGAGTGAAAAACTGTTTTTT.

The genes are TRBV14 and TRBJ2-6; 10 positions agree with TRBD1. Germline loops: CDR1 SGHDN, CDR2 FVKESK. The CDR3 spans 19 residues. V trimming: 3 bases; J trimming: 0 bases; junction bases outside the gene matches: 8. The CDR3 nucleotides read TGTGCCAGCAGCCACCTACCGGGACAGGGGAGCTCTGGGGCCAACGTCCTGACTTTC. The encoded protein is CASSHLPGQGSSGANVLTF.

V is TRBV27 and J is TRBJ2-1; D may be TRBD1 or TRBD2 (5 bases each). There are 13 residues in the CDR3. Germline CDR1 and CDR2: MNHEY and SMNVEV (reference sequence). Trimming removed 8 bases from V and 10 bases from J, with 18 bases in between. CDR3 DNA sequence: TGTGCCAGCGGGACGGTGGGGTACCTCGAGCAGTTCTTC. This codes for CASGTVGYLEQFF.